This T cell receptor (beta chain) was sequenced during a study of beta chain features in type 1 diabetes. CDR3 length: 15 residues. Germline loops: CDR1 MGHDK, CDR2 SYGVNS. V was shortened by 4 bases and J by 4 bases, with 16 bases between the two germline ends. Isolated RNA was reverse transcribed in full, so expressed TCRB transcripts were sequenced. Repertoires were generated with immunoSEQ multiplex PCR, while TCRdb's copy carries only in-frame clones and drops some. The sample yields under 45,000 clones, roughly 50% seen once. Concerning this clone: Its antigen remains unknown.

Notes on the study in general: Compared to healthy donors, patients appeared to have naive, central memory and Treg TCRB repertoires that were more alike. Type 1 diabetes patients had VDJ junctions that carried fewer insertions and more deletions.

The chain has TRBV25-1 and TRBJ1-1, with a weak D call TRBD1 (5 bases). Material for sequencing was stem cell memory CD4+ T cells from blood. This sequence was found in a woman aged 30 to 39 in good health. DNA of the CDR3: TGTGCCAGCAGTGTTGGCAGGGTTGTAGCCACTGAAGCTTTCTTT. Amino acids: CASSVGRVVATEAFF.